Presented here are 25 T cell receptor beta chains from one specimen sequenced in a study of naive CD8 T cells in extremely preterm neonates. For these TCRs, the target antigens are not known. TCRdb's table, derived via immunoSEQ multiplex PCR, lists solely in-frame clones and lacks some. The sample contains tens of thousands of clones, 88% of which appear only once. Study-wide results and limits: Compared with older groups, preterm CDR3s were shorter, with fewer N additions and less trimming.

Extremely preterm deliveries at about 23-28 weeks of gestation provided the preterm samples. Sequenced: naive CD8+ T cells from cord blood. These receptors originate from a boy who was born preterm.

The chain joins TRBV6-5 to TRBJ2-2; TRBD2 matches at 7 bases. Germline V CDR1 and CDR2: MNHEY, SVGAGI. This CDR3 spans 15 amino acids. V dropped 2 bases and J dropped 0; count of bases not matched to a gene: 0. The CDR3 protein is CASSYGLANTGELFF. CDR3 DNA sequence: TGTGCCAGCAGTTACGGACTAGCGAACACCGGGGAGCTGTTTTTT.

The V call is TRBV4-1, the J call TRBJ2-2; 8 nucleotides align to TRBD2. Germline V gene sequence: CDR1 MGHRA, CDR2 YSYEKL. J was trimmed by 4 bases and V by 1 base; bases with no gene match: 2. CDR3 length equals 15 residues. The CDR3 DNA reads TGCGCCAGCAGCCAAGCGGGGGGGCCCACCGGGGAGCTGTTTTTT. This encodes CASSQAGGPTGELFF.

The chain combines TRBV2 with TRBJ2-7; the D is unclear. The CDR3 runs to 13 residues. The germline V gene has CDR1 SNHLY and CDR2 FYNNEI. V was pared by 6 bases and J by 3 bases, with 12 bases between. The CDR3 bases are TGTGCCAGCAGACACGGGCCTTACTACGAGCAGTACTTC. As protein: CASRHGPYYEQYF.

The V call is TRBV19, the J call TRBJ1-1, with D possibly matching TRBD1 (6 bases). Germline V gene data show CDR1 as LNHDA and CDR2 as SQIVND (reference sequence). This CDR3 spans 16 amino acids. V lost 2 bases to trimming and J lost 0 bases, with 13 bases between them. The CDR3 region has the DNA TGTGCCAGTAGTATAAATGGGGGGGCTATGAACACTGAAGCTTTCTTT. As protein: CASSINGGAMNTEAFF.

The chain is built from TRBV15 and TRBJ1-2, with D possibly being TRBD1 (5 bases). CDR1 is LNHNV, CDR2 YYDKDF, per germline (reference sequence). V shed 0 bases and J shed 4 bases, with 9 bases lying between them. The CDR3 is 14 amino acids. The CDR3 region is CATSREDTLYGYTF. CDR3 nucleotides: TGTGCCACCAGCAGAGAGGACACACTCTATGGCTACACCTTC. Combining the CDR3 with reference TRBV15 and TRBJ1-2 gives the whole variable domain DAMVIQNPRYQVTQFGKPVTLSCSQTLNHNVMYWYQQKSSQAPKLLFHYYDKDFNNEADTPDNFQSRRPNTSFCFLDIRSPGLGDTAMYLCATSREDTLYGYTFGSGTRLTVV.

This chain uses TRBV12-1 with TRBJ1-6. TRBV12-1 is a pseudogene. The CDR3 sequence is 13 residues long. The CDR3 bases are TGTGCCAGCAGCTTTGGGGGACATTCACCCCTCCACTTT. Protein sequence: CASSFGGHSPLHF.

The chain links TRBV30 to TRBJ2-7; a possible D gene is TRBD1 (5 bases). The V end lost 5 bases, the J end lost 4 bases, and 15 bases lay between the germline ends. Germline assignment: CDR1 GTSNPN and CDR2 SVGIG (reference sequence). The CDR3 has 13 amino acids. The CDR3, as DNA: TGTGCCTGGGCCGTCCACGACAGTTACGAGCAGTACTTC. Amino acid sequence: CAWAVHDSYEQYF.

The chain employs TRBV19 and TRBJ2-7; TRBD1 is a possible D gene (6 bases). The germline V gene has CDR1 LNHDA and CDR2 SQIVND (reference sequence). Trimming removed 8 bases from V and 6 bases from J, with 11 bases in between. The CDR3 has 11 residues. The CDR3 sequence is CASRTGSEQYF. The CDR3 region has the DNA TGTGCCAGTCGAACAGGGAGCGAGCAGTACTTC.

The chain employs TRBV7-3 and TRBJ2-6, with D tentatively TRBD2 (5 bases). Per germline, CDR1 SGHTA and CDR2 FQGTGA. V lost 5 bases, J lost 5 bases, and 19 bases lay in between. The CDR3 covers 17 residues. The CDR3 sequence: CASSRTGLQSRANVLTF. The DNA of the CDR3 is TGTGCCAGCAGCAGGACTGGCTTACAAAGTCGGGCCAACGTCCTGACTTTC.

As for this clone: Within the sample, other DNA sequences also encode this same CDR3. V is TRBV6-5 and J is TRBJ2-7; TRBD1 agrees at 11 bases. CDR1 is MNHEY and CDR2 is SVGAGI in the germline V gene. V lost 4 bases to trimming and J lost 4 bases; unmatched junction nucleotides: 3. There are 14 residues in the CDR3. The CDR3 region has the DNA TGTGCCAGCAGTTCCGGGACAGGGGGTTACGAGCAGTACTTC. Protein product: CASSSGTGGYEQYF.

Of note for this clone: This sample also contains other DNA sequences that code for the same CDR3. The chain couples TRBV4-1 to TRBJ1-1; no definite D call. Germline lookup yields CDR1 MGHRA and CDR2 YSYEKL. V lost 1 base, J lost 0 bases, and 0 bases lay in between. This CDR3 is 12 amino acids long. The DNA of the CDR3 is TGCGCCAGCAGCCAAGTGAACACTGAAGCTTTCTTT. The encoded protein is CASSQVNTEAFF.

This rearrangement joins TRBV4-1 to TRBJ2-1; TRBD1 matches at 8 bases. CDR1 and CDR2 (germline): MGHRA, YSYEKL. CDR3 length: 15 residues. Losses at the gene ends were 3 bases for V and 5 bases for J; bases not matched to a gene: 6. CDR3 nucleotides: TGCGCCAGCAGCCACCTCCCGGGACAGGACAATGAGCAGTTCTTC. It encodes CASSHLPGQDNEQFF.

This clone has only one observation. The genes are TRBV2 and TRBJ1-1; 9 bases are a match to TRBD1. The CDR3 loop spans 12 amino acids. Germline CDR1 SNHLY, CDR2 FYNNEI. Losses at the gene ends were 6 bases for V and 4 bases for J; bases not matched to a gene: 0. CDR3 amino acids: CASRQGATEAFF. CDR3 bases: TGTGCCAGCAGACAGGGGGCCACTGAAGCTTTCTTT.

The gene calls are TRBV27 and TRBJ1-5; D perhaps matches TRBD1 (6 bases). The CDR3 runs 13 residues. Germline CDR1 and CDR2: MNHEY and SMNVEV (reference sequence). Deletions cut 4 bases from V and 4 bases from J, with 8 bases between. The CDR3 here is CASSSGTNQPQHF. The CDR3 bases are TGTGCCAGCAGTTCCGGGACAAATCAGCCCCAGCATTTT.

This clone was seen a handful of times. At the DNA level, this CDR3 is encoded by other sequences in the same sample as well. This chain uses TRBV4-1 with TRBJ2-7; 7 bases agree with TRBD2. V was clipped by 1 base and J by 0 bases; unmatched bases: 0. This CDR3 has 14 amino acids. From germline, CDR1 is MGHRA and CDR2 YSYEKL. CDR3 region: CASSQAGGSYEQYF. The CDR3 DNA reads as TGCGCCAGCAGCCAAGCGGGGGGCTCCTACGAGCAGTACTTC.

The V gene is TRBV30, the J gene TRBJ1-2, with 9 nucleotides matching TRBD1. The CDR3 runs to 14 residues. The V gene's germline CDR1 is GTSNPN and CDR2 SVGIG (reference sequence). Losses at the gene ends were 0 bases for V and 6 bases for J; bases not matched to a gene: 5. The CDR3 sequence is CAWSVLGTGNGYTF. CDR3 coding DNA: TGTGCCTGGAGTGTACTGGGGACAGGGAATGGCTACACCTTC. Looking up the rest from reference TRBV30 and TRBJ1-2 gives the full variable domain: SQTIHQWPATLVQPVGSPLSLECTVEGTSNPNLYWYRQAAGRGLQLLFYSVGIGQISSEVPQNLSASRPQDRQFILSSKKLLLSDSGFYLCAWSVLGTGNGYTFGSGTRLTVV.

The V and J genes are TRBV7-2 and TRBJ2-3; D assignment may be TRBD1 or TRBD2 (5 bases each). Germline assignment: CDR1 SGHTA and CDR2 FQGNSA. CDR3 length: 14 residues. Trimming took off 0 bases at V and 1 base at J, with 5 bases between the two ends. The CDR3 region is CASSLAGGTDTQYF. DNA for the CDR3: TGTGCCAGCAGCTTAGCGGGGGGCACAGATACGCAGTATTTT.

CDR3 in DNA: TGTGCCAGCAGCTGGGACACTAACTATGGCTACACCTTC. Translation gives CASSWDTNYGYTF. V and J are TRBV13 and TRBJ1-2; maybe TRBD1 (6 bases). V was pared by 4 bases and J by 0 bases, with 6 bases between. The V gene's germline CDR1 is PRHDT and CDR2 FYEKMQ (reference sequence). The CDR3 totals 13 residues.

This clone was seen a single time. This sample includes further DNA sequences coding for the same CDR3. This chain connects TRBV27 to TRBJ1-1, with 7 bases identical to TRBD1. This CDR3 spans 14 amino acids. V shed 3 bases, J shed 0 bases, and the junction held 1 base outside the gene matches. CDR1 and CDR2 from the germline V gene are MNHEY and SMNVEV (reference sequence). DNA for the CDR3: TGTGCCAGCAGTTTCAGGGGGATGAACACTGAAGCTTTCTTT. Protein: CASSFRGMNTEAFF.

This sequence joins TRBV27 and TRBJ2-2; D is uncertain. The V and J ends lost 6 bases and 1 base respectively, with 6 bases between them. Germline V CDR1 and CDR2: MNHEY, SMNVEV (reference sequence). The CDR3 is 13 amino acids. This CDR3 reads CASREVNTGELFF. DNA for the CDR3: TGTGCCAGCAGAGAAGTGAACACCGGGGAGCTGTTTTTT.

V gene TRBV6-1 combines with J gene TRBJ2-7; D not resolved. With 9 bases removed from V and 4 bases from J, the gap between germline ends came to 4 bases. The germline V gene encodes CDR1 MNHNS and CDR2 SASEGT. The CDR3 totals 9 residues. CDR3 nucleotide sequence: TGTGCCAGAAAATACGAGCAGTACTTC. Translation: CARKYEQYF.

This clone came up a few times. V and J are TRBV27 and TRBJ2-1; 9 bases are a match to TRBD2. Germline assignment: CDR1 MNHEY and CDR2 SMNVEV (reference sequence). The V segment lost 4 bases and the J segment 2 bases; nucleotides outside the gene matches: 3. This CDR3 has 15 amino acids. Written as DNA, the CDR3 is TGTGCCAGCAGTTGGGGCGGGGGGGCCTACAATGAGCAGTTCTTC. Translation: CASSWGGGAYNEQFF.

This chain's CDR3 is CASSFWTSGGTGELFF. The CDR3, as DNA: TGTGCCAGCAGCTTTTGGACTAGCGGGGGCACCGGGGAGCTGTTTTTT. V gene TRBV7-2 combines with J gene TRBJ2-2, with 13 positions matching TRBD2. This CDR3 spans 16 amino acids. CDR1 and CDR2 from the germline V gene are SGHTA and FQGNSA. V lost 3 bases, J lost 4 bases, and 2 bases stayed unmatched.

The V and J genes are TRBV9 and TRBJ2-3; TRBD2 matches 12 bases. CDR1 is SGDLS, CDR2 YYNGEE, per germline. Trimming at V came to 0 bases and at J to 0 bases, leaving 2 bases not matched to a gene. This CDR3 has 17 amino acids. Here the CDR3 DNA reads TGTGCCAGCAGCGTAGCTAGCGGGGGGGCTAGCACAGATACGCAGTATTTT. This encodes CASSVASGGASTDTQYF.

The count of this clone is one. The chain is built from TRBV10-3 and TRBJ2-7; D is perhaps TRBD1 (6 bases). The germline V gene has CDR1 ENHRY and CDR2 SYGVKD. V was clipped by 0 bases and J by 6 bases, with 6 bases between them. This CDR3 is built from 12 residues. The CDR3 nucleotides are TGTGCCATCAGTGAGTCAGGGGGCGAGCAGTACTTC. This codes for CAISESGGEQYF.